Below, 9 T cell receptor beta chains from the same sample are listed, as sequenced in a study of T-cell reconstitution after alpha-beta-depleted transplantation in children. The library targeted TCRbeta and was prepared with unique molecular identifiers. MiXCR, applied by TCRdb to the PCR reads, yields one record per CDR3 protein. The table includes fewer than 400,000 distinct CDR3 sequences, around 20% detected once. Source: PBMCs, mostly from graft donor cells, taken 180 days after TCRalphabeta/CD19-depleted stem cell transplant. The receptors originated from a male patient between 10 and 17 years old who had a stem cell transplant for acute lymphoblastic leukemia, so the T cells may come from the graft donor.

This clonotype was counted only a few times. The chain carries TRBV10-2 and TRBJ1-2; TRBD1 matches 8 bases. V lost 6 bases and J lost 8; bases outside the gene matches: 8. CDR1 and CDR2 (germline): WSHSY, SAAADI. The CDR3 has 13 amino acids. The CDR3 loop reads CASRYWTGFGYTF. The CDR3 DNA follows: TGCGCCAGCAGGTACTGGACAGGGTTCGGCTACACCTTC.

The gene calls are TRBV6-5 and TRBJ2-6; TRBD1 or TRBD2 may be the D gene (5 bases each). CDR3 size: 16 residues. Per the germline V gene, CDR1 is MNHEY and CDR2 is SVGAGI. Trimming stripped 0 bases from V and 1 base from J, with 7 bases between. The CDR3 DNA is TGTGCCAGCAGTTACTCTGGGGGATCTGGGGCCAACGTCCTGACTTTC. It specifies CASSYSGGSGANVLTF.

The genes are TRBV5-6 and TRBJ2-7; 8 positions match TRBD2. The CDR3 has 17 amino acids. V lost 3 bases and J lost 2; bases outside the gene matches: 13. Germline CDR1 SGHDT, CDR2 YYEEEE. The CDR3 bases are TGTGCCAGCAGCTACGCGGGACTAGATCTTTGGACCTACGAGCAGTACTTC. This translates into CASSYAGLDLWTYEQYF.

This clonotype was seen more than once but under ten times. CDR3: CSARDFYEQYF. DNA for the CDR3: TGCAGTGCTAGGGACTTCTACGAGCAGTACTTC. This chain connects TRBV20-1 to TRBJ2-7; maybe TRBD2 (5 bases). In germline, CDR1 is DFQATT, CDR2 SNEGSKA (reference sequence). The length of the CDR3 is 11 residues. Trimming pared 3 bases from V and 3 bases from J, leaving 6 bases between.

This clonotype was found many times. The chain couples TRBV12-3 or TRBV12-4 to TRBJ2-1; TRBD2 agrees at 8 bases. Germline trimming cut 6 bases from V and 6 bases from J; bases unmatched to any gene: 7. The CDR3 runs 14 residues. The CDR3 reads CASSPRLATNEQFF. The CDR3 DNA sequence: TGTGCCAGCAGCCCCAGACTAGCGACCAATGAGCAGTTCTTC.

The V call is TRBV24-1, the J call TRBJ2-2; D unclear. The CDR3 sequence is 14 residues long. V gave up 5 bases and J gave up 3 bases, with 9 bases separating them. Germline CDR1 reads KGHDR; CDR2 reads SFDVKD. The CDR3 spells CATSGVGDTGELFF. Written as DNA, the CDR3 is TGTGCCACCAGTGGGGTTGGGGACACCGGGGAGCTGTTTTTT.

Many counts were recorded for this clonotype. The chain links TRBV18 to TRBJ1-5; D is unclear. CDR3 length: 13 amino acids. Germline assignment: CDR1 KGHSH and CDR2 LQKENI. The germline V and J ends were trimmed by 4 bases and 5 bases, with 9 bases remaining between them. The CDR3 spells CASSLGFDQPQHF. The DNA of the CDR3 is TGTGCCAGCTCACTAGGATTCGATCAGCCCCAGCATTTT.

This clonotype was detected a few times. The chain employs TRBV12-3 or TRBV12-4 and TRBJ2-7; D is possibly TRBD1 or TRBD2 (5 bases each). The V and J ends lost 4 bases and 3 bases respectively, with 19 bases between them. This CDR3 is built from 16 residues. The CDR3 protein is CASSSRRDRIFYEQYF. The CDR3 DNA reads as TGTGCCAGCAGTTCGCGCCGGGACCGGATCTTCTACGAGCAGTACTTC.

This clonotype was seen more than once but under ten times. This rearrangement joins TRBV9 to TRBJ1-6; D call uncertain. Trimming took 3 bases from V and 8 from J, leaving 12 bases between them. The CDR3 has 14 residues. From germline, CDR1 is SGDLS and CDR2 YYNGEE. In nucleotides, the CDR3 is TGTGCCAGCAGCGCTGGACGATGGCATTCACCCCTCCACTTT. Translating gives CASSAGRWHSPLHF.